This T cell receptor (beta chain) was obtained from a study of cytomegalovirus exposure and HLA in healthy donors. This clone was seen only once. The PCR was carried out with 60 Vbeta primers and 13 Jbeta primers. Sequencing used immunoSEQ multiplex PCR; TCRdb keeps in-frame clones, though not all of them. This sample has 150,000 to 200,000 clones; 84% occur once, and the top ten carry 5% to 7%. The CDR3 consists of 15 residues. CDR1 is SGHRS and CDR2 is YFSETQ in the germline V gene. V lost 0 bases and J lost 5; bases outside the gene matches: 6. The source of this sequence is a man over 45 in good health and CMV-seropositive. The sample was PBMCs. The chain is built from TRBV5-1 and TRBJ2-5; 8 nucleotides agree with TRBD1. The CDR3 protein is CASSLGRQGRETQYF. DNA of the CDR3: TGCGCCAGCAGCTTGGGCCGACAGGGGCGGGAGACCCAGTACTTC. Full variable domain (outside the CDR3, taken from reference TRBV5-1 and TRBJ2-5): KAGVTQTPRYLIKTRGQQVTLSCSPISGHRSVSWYQQTPGQGLQFLFEYFSETQRNKGNFPGRFSGRQFSNSRSEMNVSTLELGDSALYLCASSLGRQGRETQYFGPGTRLLVL.